A selection of T cell receptor beta chains follows, all from one sample in a study of CXCR3-negative and CXCR3-positive naive CD8 T cells. TCRdb re-called the 5' RACE reads and gives one entry per CDR3 protein, without DNA. This sample contains tens of thousands of distinct CDR3 sequences. Sequencing was carried out using naive CXCR3- CD8+ T cells from blood. The receptors stem from a human donor in good health. Some clones in this sample may be carry-over from other donors' samples. Each CDR3 is given with its conserved first and last residue. Not every row has a clone size; where given, it reads once, few, many or a size class.

TRBJ2-3,TRBV9,-,CATQPGLTQYF
TRBJ2-7,TRBV29-1,-,CSVWEGTRGEQYF
TRBJ2-2,TRBV19,-,CASRPGSPNTGELFF
TRBJ2-2,TRBV6-2/TRBV6-3,-,CATHAFPLAGNTGELFF
TRBJ2-5,TRBV7-9,-,CASSQPEEETQYF
TRBJ1-1,TRBV4-3,-,CASSQGELYTEAFF
TRBJ1-1,TRBV6-4,-,CASSDSEGGTEAFF
TRBJ2-7,TRBV20-1,-,CSAERTSGLEMYEQYF
TRBJ2-7,TRBV6-6,-,CASRAGTESLNEQYF
TRBJ2-1,TRBV12-3/TRBV12-4,-,CASSFIGLAFQFF
TRBJ2-1,TRBV9,-,CASSQDDYNEQFF
TRBJ2-1,TRBV29-1,-,CSVSGTSGSSYNEQFF
TRBJ2-1,TRBV29-1,-,CSSFAGGPYEQFF
TRBJ1-5,TRBV4-1,-,CASSQDGTAPQHF
TRBJ2-7,TRBV28,-,CASPEPGLAGGPTEQYF
TRBJ2-1,TRBV5-1,-,CASSLLYGNEQFF
TRBJ2-1,TRBV11-2,-,CASSLGLAGENEQFF
TRBJ2-7,TRBV29-1,-,CSVTFHDEQYF
TRBJ1-2,TRBV6-6,-,CASSSTGTGYGYTF
TRBJ1-5,TRBV20-1,-,CSATHPGQLNQPQHF
TRBJ2-7,TRBV20-1,-,CSARDRMLAGVYEQYF
TRBJ1-5,TRBV3-1,-,CASSPTSDRVNQPQHF
TRBJ2-7,TRBV7-9,-,CASSPAGLAGDYEQYF
TRBJ2-1,TRBV12-3/TRBV12-4,-,CASSLKELANEQFF
TRBJ2-2,TRBV28,-,CASSLGFRGRDTGELFF
TRBJ2-2,TRBV2,-,CASSAGTGITGELFF
TRBJ1-1,TRBV28,-,CASRGETGPSYEASF
TRBJ1-1,TRBV25-1,-,CASSDRQFREAFF
TRBJ2-7,TRBV4-1,-,CASRLATGAYEQYF
TRBJ2-1,TRBV7-3,-,CASSSGMDEKFF
TRBJ2-2,TRBV19,-,CASSMILAGVMNTGELFF
TRBJ2-2,TRBV28,-,CASRRRGTGELFF
TRBJ2-7,TRBV27,-,CASSLSRGSYEQYF
TRBJ2-3,TRBV28,-,CASSLLGGPGDTQYF
TRBJ2-1,TRBV7-7,medium-sized,CASSSPGLHSYNEQFF
TRBJ2-1,TRBV5-1,-,CASSLAGGFGEQLF
TRBJ1-1,TRBV12-3/TRBV12-4,-,CASSIQGAFTEAFF
TRBJ2-5,TRBV29-1,-,CSVEEAVEEVETPYF
TRBJ1-2,TRBV5-5,-,CASSYTGVRSYGYTF
TRBJ2-1,TRBV29-1,-,CSVESYLAGGVSSYNEQFF
TRBJ2-3,TRBV10-2,-,CASSPNYPDTQYF
TRBJ1-6,TRBV6-5,-,CASSYIRQGNSPLHF
TRBJ2-7,TRBV3-1,-,CASSPQRGVGLYEQYF
TRBJ1-2,TRBV29-1,-,CSGSTGYGYTF
TRBJ2-1,TRBV7-9,-,CASSLAQGFYNEQFF
TRBJ2-3,TRBV4-1,-,CASSQDPNSTDTQYF
TRBJ2-7,TRBV15,-,CATSRNQLMQGASYEQYF
TRBJ2-5,TRBV20-1,-,CSARWGLEETQYF
TRBJ2-1,TRBV28,-,CASRGWDPYNEQFF
TRBJ1-1,TRBV20-1,-,CSARDTRTATMNTEAFF
TRBJ2-5,TRBV29-1,-,CSATEGGEFFGETQYF